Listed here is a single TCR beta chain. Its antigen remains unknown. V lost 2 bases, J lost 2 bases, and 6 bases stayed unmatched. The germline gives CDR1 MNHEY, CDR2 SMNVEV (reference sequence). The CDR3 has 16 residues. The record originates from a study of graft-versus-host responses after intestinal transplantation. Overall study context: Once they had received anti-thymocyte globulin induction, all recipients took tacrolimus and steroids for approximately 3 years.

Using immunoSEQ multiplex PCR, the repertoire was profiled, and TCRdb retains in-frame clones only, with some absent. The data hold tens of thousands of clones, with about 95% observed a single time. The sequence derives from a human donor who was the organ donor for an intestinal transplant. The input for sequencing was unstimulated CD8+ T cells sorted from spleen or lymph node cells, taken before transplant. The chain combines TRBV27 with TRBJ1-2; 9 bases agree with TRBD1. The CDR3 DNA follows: TGTGCCAGCAGTTTAACACGACAGGGGGGAAACTATGGCTACACCTTC. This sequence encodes CASSLTRQGGNYGYTF.